These T cell receptor beta chains were read from a single sample in a study of CD8 T cells in Susac syndrome. TCRdb reprocessed the immunoSEQ multiplex PCR reads with MiXCR, giving one entry per CDR3 protein. The sample has approximately 110,000 distinct CDR3 sequences, about 92% seen once; the top ten hold roughly 0.3%. Specimen: CD8+ T cells from PBMCs. These receptors came from a human donor with multiple sclerosis. CDR3s include the opening cysteine and the closing phenylalanine or tryptophan. The order of the fields is J gene, V gene, clone size, D gene, CDR3 protein, CDR3 DNA. A D gene is named only where the DNA matches it firmly. For some rows the clone size is stated as once, few or many, or as a class when expanded; others skip it.

TRBJ1-1 TRBV5-1 NA NA CASSPKGGDTEAFF TGCGCCAGCAGCCCTAAGGGAGGCGACACTGAAGCTTTCTTT
TRBJ1-1 TRBV19 NA NA CASSIQGNTEAFF TGTGCCAGTAGTATTCAAGGGAACACTGAAGCTTTCTTT
TRBJ2-7 TRBV6-1 NA NA CASSDRNSYEQYF TGTGCCAGCAGTGACAGGAACTCCTACGAGCAGTACTTC
TRBJ1-4 TRBV7-5 NA NA CISVPEAAHRGPGNEKLFF NA
TRBJ2-1 TRBV30 NA NA CAWSVGGSSYNEQFF TGTGCCTGGAGTGTCGGCGGAAGCTCCTACAATGAGCAGTTCTTC
TRBJ1-4 TRBV5-8 NA NA CASPLELKDRGTNEKLFF TGTGCCAGCCCCCTCGAACTCAAGGACCGGGGCACTAATGAAAAACTGTTTTTT
TRBJ2-1 TRBV24-1 NA NA CATSRVYNEQFF TGTGCCACTTCCAGGGTATACAATGAGCAGTTCTTC
TRBJ2-7 TRBV9 NA TRBD1 CASSVGNRGEQYF TGTGCCAGCAGCGTAGGGAACAGGGGCGAGCAGTACTTC
TRBJ2-1 TRBV12-5 NA NA CASGLFNEQFF TGTGCTAGTGGTTTGTTTAATGAGCAGTTCTTC
TRBJ2-3 TRBV11-2 once TRBD2 CASSSPSGRALVWDTQYF TGTGCCAGCAGCTCCCCCAGCGGGAGGGCCCTAGTTTGGGATACGCAGTATTTT
TRBJ2-7 TRBV7-9 NA NA CASSPGLHDEQYF TGTGCCAGCAGCCCGGGACTCCACGACGAGCAGTACTTC
TRBJ1-5 TRBV7-8 NA NA CASSYTDSNQPQHF TGTGCCAGCAGCTATACAGATAGCAATCAGCCCCAGCATTTT
TRBJ1-2 TRBV3-1 NA NA CASSHNRVNYGYTF TGTGCCAGCAGCCATAACAGGGTGAACTATGGCTACACCTTC
TRBJ1-1 TRBV24-1 NA NA CATSDLASNTEAFF TGTGCCACCAGTGATTTAGCGTCGAACACTGAAGCTTTCTTT